The 29 T cell receptor beta chains presented below share a single source sample, sequenced in a study of identical twins. TCRdb used MiXCR to reprocess the 5' RACE reads, holding one entry per CDR3 protein. The table records under 350,000 distinct CDR3 sequences, around 9.7% of them present only once. This sample also appeared in a second study, on yellow fever vaccine responses in identical twins.

Material for sequencing was CD8+ T cells sorted from blood. The receptors were sampled from a woman between 18 and 29 years old in good health.

This clonotype appeared many times. The chain employs TRBV27 and TRBJ1-5; D gene ambiguous. V was shortened by 3 bases and J by 7 bases, with 7 bases between the two germline ends. The CDR3 has 12 residues. Germline V lookup: CDR1 MNHEY, CDR2 SMNVEV (reference sequence). The CDR3 protein is CASSLMGQPQHF. CDR3 bases: TGTGCCAGCAGTTTGATGGGCCAGCCCCAGCATTTT.

This chain joins TRBV6-4 and TRBJ2-2; D may be TRBD1 or TRBD2 (5 bases each). The germline V and J ends were trimmed by 7 bases and 3 bases, with 12 bases remaining between them. Per the germline V gene, CDR1 is MRHNA and CDR2 is SNTAGT. The length of the CDR3 is 14 residues. The CDR3 region is CASKSRGDTGELFF. The DNA for the CDR3 is TGTGCCAGCAAATCGCGAGGGGACACCGGGGAGCTGTTTTTT.

This clonotype was counted a single time. A much larger clone lies one base from this, so it may be a read error. The chain combines TRBV2 with TRBJ2-7; D is perhaps TRBD2 (6 bases). The germline CDR1 and CDR2 sequences are SNHLY and FYNNEI. The CDR3 consists of 14 residues. The CDR3 DNA reads TGTGCCAGCAGTGACGGTAGCGGAGAATACGATCAGTACTTC. This translates into CASSDGSGEYDQYF.

This clonotype came up a few times. The genes are TRBV4-3 and TRBJ2-7; either TRBD1 or TRBD2 may supply D (5 bases each). Germline loops: CDR1 LGHNA, CDR2 YSLEER. V lost 0 bases to trimming and J lost 3 bases, with 12 bases between them. This CDR3 has 15 residues. The DNA for the CDR3 is TGCGCCAGCAGCCAAGACGGCGGTGGGGGCTACGAGCAGTACTTC. Protein sequence: CASSQDGGGGYEQYF.

This clonotype was picked up a small number of times. The V call is TRBV29-1, the J call TRBJ2-7; 9 positions agree with TRBD2. Trimming took 3 bases from V and 7 from J; bases not matched to a gene: 13. This CDR3 is 15 amino acids long. The V gene's germline CDR1 is SQVTM and CDR2 ANQGSEA. The CDR3 is CSVDWRASGAREQYF. CDR3 DNA: TGCAGCGTTGACTGGAGGGCTAGCGGGGCGAGGGAGCAGTACTTC.

This clonotype turned up a few times. The chain joins TRBV29-1 to TRBJ1-1; no clear D gene. CDR1 is SQVTM, CDR2 ANQGSEA, per germline. The CDR3 is 13 amino acids. Trimming left V 2 bases short and J 0 bases short, with 7 bases between. CDR3 sequence (DNA): TGCAGCGTTGAAAAACCTATGAACACTGAAGCTTTCTTT. Protein sequence: CSVEKPMNTEAFF.

In this sample, this clonotype turned up a few times. The chain uses TRBV4-3 and TRBJ2-3; the D is unclear. The V end was cut by 3 bases, the J end by 5 bases, with 9 bases between. Germline CDR1 reads LGHNA; CDR2 reads YSLEER. This CDR3 has 13 residues. CDR3 protein: CASSQGIGDTQYF. DNA of the CDR3: TGCGCCAGCAGCCAGGGTATTGGAGATACGCAGTATTTT.

The genes are TRBV7-9 and TRBJ1-2; D is unresolved. The CDR3 is 12 residues long. Germline-derived CDR1 and CDR2 are SEHNR and FQNEAQ (reference sequence). V lost 2 bases and J lost 3, with 4 bases in between. The CDR3 loop reads CASSLSDYGYTF. The DNA of the CDR3 is TGTGCCAGCAGCTTATCGGACTATGGCTACACCTTC.

This clonotype was detected many times. The rearrangement joins TRBV27 to TRBJ1-1; a weak D match, TRBD1 (6 bases). The CDR3 sequence is 12 residues long. The germline V gene encodes CDR1 MNHEY and CDR2 SMNVEV (reference sequence). V was trimmed by 5 bases and J by 11 bases, leaving 15 bases between them. CDR3 sequence reads: CASSPNDRSAFF. The CDR3 coding sequence is TGTGCCAGCAGTCCGAACGACAGGTCTGCTTTCTTT.

This clonotype was seen a few times. This sequence joins TRBV29-1 and TRBJ1-1; D is unresolved. Germline values: CDR1 SQVTM, CDR2 ANQGSEA. V was pared by 4 bases and J by 1 base, with 7 bases between. The CDR3 has 12 amino acids. CDR3: CSVARKNTEAFF. CDR3 coding DNA: TGCAGCGTTGCCAGAAAGAACACTGAAGCTTTCTTT.

This clonotype turned up a few times. The chain links TRBV2 to TRBJ2-3; tentative D call: TRBD2 (5 bases). Trimming removed 8 bases from V and 1 base from J, with 10 bases in between. Germline-derived CDR1 and CDR2 are SNHLY and FYNNEI. The CDR3 covers 13 residues. For the CDR3, the DNA is TGTGCCAGCTTAGGAGGACGCACAGATACGCAGTATTTT. Protein: CASLGGRTDTQYF.

There are a few counts of this clonotype. The chain recombines TRBV7-9 with TRBJ2-5, with no clear D. Trimming removed 4 bases at V and 1 base at J, with 13 bases between. This CDR3 spans 15 amino acids. In germline, CDR1 is SEHNR, CDR2 FQNEAQ (reference sequence). CDR3 bases: TGTGCCAGCAGCTCATCGATGGACCCCCAAGAGACCCAGTACTTC. This codes for CASSSSMDPQETQYF.

This chain joins TRBV6-1 and TRBJ2-3; D gene uncertain. The CDR3 extends over 14 amino acids. Germline values: CDR1 MNHNS, CDR2 SASEGT. The germline V and J ends were trimmed by 3 bases and 2 bases, with 9 bases remaining between them. The CDR3 nucleotides are TGTGCCAGCAGTGATATGGAGATCACAGATACGCAGTATTTT. The encoded protein is CASSDMEITDTQYF.

This clonotype appeared many times. This chain links TRBV7-9 with TRBJ1-5; possibly TRBD1 for D (5 bases). Trimming shortened V by 4 bases and J by 3 bases, and 10 bases separated the two germline ends. CDR1 and CDR2 from the germline V gene are SEHNR and FQNEAQ (reference sequence). The CDR3 runs 14 residues. Here the CDR3 DNA reads TGTGCCAGCAGCTCCCGGGACGACAATCAGCCCCAGCATTTT. It translates to CASSSRDDNQPQHF.

This clonotype appeared a few times. The chain recombines TRBV4-3 with TRBJ2-1; D perhaps matches TRBD1 (6 bases). The CDR3 totals 15 residues. The germline V and J ends were trimmed by 0 bases and 9 bases, with 15 bases remaining between them. CDR1 and CDR2 (germline): LGHNA, YSLEER. The CDR3 DNA reads as TGCGCCAGCAGCCAAGATCGTACAGGGTGGGGTGAGCAGTTCTTC. Its translation is CASSQDRTGWGEQFF.

In its sample, this clonotype was seen a few times. The chain joins TRBV11-2 to TRBJ2-1; D unresolved. The V gene's germline CDR1 is SGHAT and CDR2 FQNNGV. Trimming left V 4 bases short and J 2 bases short, with 12 bases between. The CDR3 extends over 15 amino acids. The chain's CDR3 is CASSYNPGTYNEQFF. The CDR3 DNA reads as TGTGCCAGCAGCTATAACCCGGGCACCTACAATGAGCAGTTCTTC.

In its sample, this clonotype was seen many times. This chain links TRBV15 with TRBJ2-1; D is ambiguous. CDR1 and CDR2 from the germline V gene are LNHNV and YYDKDF (reference sequence). CDR3 length: 14 amino acids. Trimming cost V 3 bases and J 10 bases, with 16 bases left between them. CDR3 DNA sequence: TGTGCCACCAGCAGGCTGCGCGGATTAAGGGAGCAGTTCTTC. It specifies CATSRLRGLREQFF.

The rearrangement links TRBV4-3 to TRBJ2-3, with D perhaps TRBD2 (5 bases). CDR1 LGHNA and CDR2 YSLEER come from the germline V gene. Trimming took 0 bases from V and 2 from J, leaving 9 bases between them. This CDR3 region has 15 residues. The CDR3 loop is CASSQEQRPTDTQYF. The CDR3 bases are TGCGCCAGCAGCCAAGAACAGCGGCCCACAGATACGCAGTATTTT.

The chain is built from TRBV6-1 and TRBJ2-2; D not resolved. The CDR3 extends over 15 amino acids. Germline V gene sequence: CDR1 MNHNS, CDR2 SASEGT. Trimming pared 4 bases from V and 5 bases from J, leaving 14 bases between. The CDR3, as DNA: TGTGCCAGCAGTGCCCACCCCGACACGACCGGGGAGCTGTTTTTT. Translated, it gives CASSAHPDTTGELFF.

This clonotype has at least ten counts. This rearrangement joins TRBV7-9 to TRBJ2-7, with 10 bases identical to TRBD1. V was clipped by 3 bases and J by 3 bases; unmatched bases: 5. The germline V gene has CDR1 SEHNR and CDR2 FQNEAQ (reference sequence). The CDR3 totals 15 residues. CDR3 in amino acids: CASSFPGQGNYEQYF. CDR3 coding DNA: TGTGCCAGCAGCTTCCCGGGACAGGGGAACTACGAGCAGTACTTC.

The sample holds a few counts of this clonotype. The CDR3 protein is CASSLGAGTYTDTQYF. In DNA, the CDR3 is TGTGCCAGCAGCTTGGGGGCAGGGACTTACACAGATACGCAGTATTTT. This chain links TRBV5-6 with TRBJ2-3; the D gene is possibly TRBD2 (6 bases). The CDR3 loop spans 16 amino acids. V was trimmed by 0 bases and J by 2 bases, leaving 13 bases between them. In germline, CDR1 is SGHDT, CDR2 YYEEEE.

This clonotype showed up many times. The V gene is TRBV7-8, the J gene TRBJ1-4, with D possibly matching TRBD1 (5 bases). The CDR3 has 13 residues. The ends were cut back, 1 base at V and 8 bases at J, with 8 bases in the middle. Germline CDR1 SGHVS, CDR2 FQNEAQ. The CDR3 loop reads CASSLVRGEKLFF. The CDR3 nucleotides are TGTGCCAGCAGCTTAGTTAGGGGAGAAAAACTGTTTTTT.

This clonotype was counted at least ten times. V gene TRBV6-1 combines with J gene TRBJ1-1, with D unresolved. V dropped 10 bases and J dropped 0 bases, with 15 bases sitting between them. Germline V CDR1 and CDR2: MNHNS, SASEGT. This CDR3 comprises 14 residues. The CDR3 loop is CATTSVRLNTEAFF. DNA for the CDR3: TGTGCCACCACATCCGTCCGGTTGAACACTGAAGCTTTCTTT.

V is TRBV12-3 or TRBV12-4 and J is TRBJ2-5, with D perhaps matching TRBD1 or TRBD2 (5 bases each). Trimming shortened V by 4 bases and J by 3 bases, and 9 bases separated the two germline ends. This CDR3 has 13 amino acids. The CDR3 sequence is CASSWDPEETQYF. The CDR3 DNA reads TGTGCCAGCAGTTGGGACCCTGAAGAGACCCAGTACTTC.

This clonotype was seen more than once but under ten times. The V call is TRBV24-1, the J call TRBJ1-1; no clear D gene. Trimming shortened V by 4 bases and J by 0 bases, and 5 bases separated the two germline ends. The CDR3 spans 13 residues. CDR1 and CDR2 from the germline V gene are KGHDR and SFDVKD. The CDR3 is CATSENLNTEAFF. As DNA, the CDR3 is TGTGCCACCAGTGAGAATCTGAACACTGAAGCTTTCTTT.

This clonotype was detected only a few times. The rearrangement links TRBV2 to TRBJ2-2; D ambiguous. This CDR3 is built from 14 residues. V lost 3 bases, J lost 6 bases, and 11 bases lay in between. Germline V gives CDR1 SNHLY, CDR2 FYNNEI. The CDR3 region has the DNA TGTGCCAGCAGTGACAGGCAACAACCCGGGGAGCTGTTTTTT. Residues: CASSDRQQPGELFF.

In this sample, this clonotype turned up a few times. The chain uses TRBV29-1 and TRBJ2-2; no clear D. Germline V gives CDR1 SQVTM, CDR2 ANQGSEA. CDR3 size: 12 residues. Trimming left V 4 bases short and J 2 bases short, with 5 bases between. This CDR3 is CSVVPNTGELFF. The CDR3 DNA is TGCAGCGTTGTCCCTAACACCGGGGAGCTGTTTTTT.

The gene calls are TRBV7-8 and TRBJ2-6; D is uncertain. Germline CDR1 and CDR2: SGHVS and FQNEAQ. Trimming took off 0 bases at V and 0 bases at J, with 12 bases between the two ends. This CDR3 has 18 residues. This CDR3 is CASSLAIGSPSGANVLTF. CDR3 in DNA: TGTGCCAGCAGCTTAGCAATCGGCAGTCCCTCTGGGGCCAACGTCCTGACTTTC.

This clonotype was seen at least ten times. The CDR3 DNA is TGTGCCAGCAGTTTCCTCCCGGGACAGACCACAGATACGCAGTATTTT. The encoded protein is CASSFLPGQTTDTQYF. The chain uses TRBV28 and TRBJ2-3; 7 nucleotides match TRBD1. With 3 bases clipped from V and 2 bases from J, the junction kept 8 bases outside the gene matches. Germline lookup yields CDR1 MDHEN and CDR2 SYDVKM. CDR3 length equals 16 residues.